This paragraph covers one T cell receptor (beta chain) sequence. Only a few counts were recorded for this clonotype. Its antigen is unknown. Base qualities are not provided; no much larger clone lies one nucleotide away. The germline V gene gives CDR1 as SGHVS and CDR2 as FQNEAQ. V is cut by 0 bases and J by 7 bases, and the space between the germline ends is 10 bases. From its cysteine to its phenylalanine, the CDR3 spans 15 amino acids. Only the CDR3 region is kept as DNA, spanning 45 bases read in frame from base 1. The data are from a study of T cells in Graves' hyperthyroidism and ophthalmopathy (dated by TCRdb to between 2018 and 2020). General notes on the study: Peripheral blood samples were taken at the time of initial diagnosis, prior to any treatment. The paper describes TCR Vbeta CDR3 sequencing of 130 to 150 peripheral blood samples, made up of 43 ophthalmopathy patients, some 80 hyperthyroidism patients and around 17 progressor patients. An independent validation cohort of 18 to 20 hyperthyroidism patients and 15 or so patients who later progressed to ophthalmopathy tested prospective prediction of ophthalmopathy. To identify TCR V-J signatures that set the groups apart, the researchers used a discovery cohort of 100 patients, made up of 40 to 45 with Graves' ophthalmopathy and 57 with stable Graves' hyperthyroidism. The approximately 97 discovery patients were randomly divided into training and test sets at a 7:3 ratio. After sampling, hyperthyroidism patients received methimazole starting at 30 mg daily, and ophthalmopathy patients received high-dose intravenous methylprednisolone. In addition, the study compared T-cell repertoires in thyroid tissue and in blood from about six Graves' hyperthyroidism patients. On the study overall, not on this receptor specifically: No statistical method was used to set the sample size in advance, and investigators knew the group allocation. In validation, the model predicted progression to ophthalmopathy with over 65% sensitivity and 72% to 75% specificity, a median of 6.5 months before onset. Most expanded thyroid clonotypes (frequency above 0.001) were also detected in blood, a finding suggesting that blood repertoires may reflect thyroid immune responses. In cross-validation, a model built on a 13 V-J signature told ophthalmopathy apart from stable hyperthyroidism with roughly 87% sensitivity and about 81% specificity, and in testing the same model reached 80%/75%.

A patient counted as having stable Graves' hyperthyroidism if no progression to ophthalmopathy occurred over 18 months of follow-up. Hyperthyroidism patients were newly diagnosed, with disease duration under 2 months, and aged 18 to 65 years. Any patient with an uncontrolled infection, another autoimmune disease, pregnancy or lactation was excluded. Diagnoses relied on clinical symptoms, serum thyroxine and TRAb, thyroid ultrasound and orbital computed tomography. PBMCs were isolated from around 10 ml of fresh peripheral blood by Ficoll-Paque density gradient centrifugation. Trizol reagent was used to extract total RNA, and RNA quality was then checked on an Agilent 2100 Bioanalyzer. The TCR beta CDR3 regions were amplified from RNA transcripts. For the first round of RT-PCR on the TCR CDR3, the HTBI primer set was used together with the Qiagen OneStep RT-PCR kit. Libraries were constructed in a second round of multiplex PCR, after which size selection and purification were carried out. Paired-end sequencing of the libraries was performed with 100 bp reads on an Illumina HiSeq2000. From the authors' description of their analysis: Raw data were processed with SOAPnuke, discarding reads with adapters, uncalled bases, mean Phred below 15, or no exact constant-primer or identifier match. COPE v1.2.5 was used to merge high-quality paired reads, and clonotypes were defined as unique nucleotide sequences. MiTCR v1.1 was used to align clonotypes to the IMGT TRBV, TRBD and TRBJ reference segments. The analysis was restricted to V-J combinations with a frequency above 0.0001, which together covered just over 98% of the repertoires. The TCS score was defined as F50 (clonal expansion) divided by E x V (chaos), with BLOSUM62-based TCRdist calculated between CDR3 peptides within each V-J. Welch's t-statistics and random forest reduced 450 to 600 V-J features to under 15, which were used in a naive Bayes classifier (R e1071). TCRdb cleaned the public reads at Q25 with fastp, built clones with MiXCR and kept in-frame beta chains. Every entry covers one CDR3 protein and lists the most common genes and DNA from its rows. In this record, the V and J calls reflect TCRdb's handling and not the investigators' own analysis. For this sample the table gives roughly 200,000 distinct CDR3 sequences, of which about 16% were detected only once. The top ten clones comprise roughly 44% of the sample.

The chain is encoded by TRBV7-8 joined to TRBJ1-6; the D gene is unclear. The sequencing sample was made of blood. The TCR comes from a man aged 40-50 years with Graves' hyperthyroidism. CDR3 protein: CASSLAHLGNSPLHF. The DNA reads TGTGCCAGCAGCTTAGCGCATTTGGGGAATTCACCCCTCCACTTT.